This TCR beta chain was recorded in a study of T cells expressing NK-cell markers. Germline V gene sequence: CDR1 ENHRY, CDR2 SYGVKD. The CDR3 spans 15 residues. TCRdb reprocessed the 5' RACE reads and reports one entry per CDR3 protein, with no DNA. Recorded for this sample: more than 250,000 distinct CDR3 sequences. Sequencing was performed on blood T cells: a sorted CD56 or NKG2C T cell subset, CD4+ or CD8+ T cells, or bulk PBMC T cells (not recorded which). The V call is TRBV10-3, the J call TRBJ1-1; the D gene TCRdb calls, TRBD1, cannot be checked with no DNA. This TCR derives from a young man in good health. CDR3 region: CAISVLGTGDTEAFF.